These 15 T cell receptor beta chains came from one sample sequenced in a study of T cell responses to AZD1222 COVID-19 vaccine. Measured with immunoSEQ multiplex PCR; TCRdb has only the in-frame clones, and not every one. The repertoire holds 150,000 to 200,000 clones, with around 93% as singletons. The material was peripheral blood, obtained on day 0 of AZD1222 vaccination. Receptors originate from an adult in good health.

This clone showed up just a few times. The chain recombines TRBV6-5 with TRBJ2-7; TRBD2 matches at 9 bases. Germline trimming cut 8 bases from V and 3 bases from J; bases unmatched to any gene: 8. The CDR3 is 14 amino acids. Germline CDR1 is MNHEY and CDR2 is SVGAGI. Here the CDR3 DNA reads TGTGCCAGCTCCGCGGGCGGGAGGGTCTACGAGCAGTACTTC. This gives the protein CASSAGGRVYEQYF.

The CDR3, as DNA: TGTGCCAGCAGCCCAGGGACAGGGAGTTACAATGAGCAGTTCTTC. Encoded protein: CASSPGTGSYNEQFF. This chain joins TRBV11-1 and TRBJ2-1, with TRBD1 matching over 9 bases. V was pared by 5 bases and J by 4 bases, with 6 bases of the junction left unmatched. The CDR3 contains 15 residues. CDR1 SGHAT and CDR2 FQDESV come from the germline V gene (reference sequence).

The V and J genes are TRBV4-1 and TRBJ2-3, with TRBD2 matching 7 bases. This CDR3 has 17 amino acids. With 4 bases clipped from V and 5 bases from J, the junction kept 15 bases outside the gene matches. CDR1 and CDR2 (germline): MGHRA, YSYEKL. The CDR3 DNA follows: TGCGCCAGCAGCCGGTCCCGGGCCCGCGGGGAGGGAGATACGCAGTATTTT. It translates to CASSRSRARGEGDTQYF.

The chain's CDR3 is CASGTVSSSGANVLTF. In DNA, the CDR3 is TGTGCCAGCGGGACAGTCTCCAGCTCTGGGGCCAACGTCCTGACTTTC. V gene TRBV28 combines with J gene TRBJ2-6; 7 bases are a match to TRBD1. The CDR3 extends over 16 amino acids. Trimming removed 8 bases from V and 0 bases from J; junction bases left unmatched: 7. CDR1 MDHEN and CDR2 SYDVKM come from the germline V gene.

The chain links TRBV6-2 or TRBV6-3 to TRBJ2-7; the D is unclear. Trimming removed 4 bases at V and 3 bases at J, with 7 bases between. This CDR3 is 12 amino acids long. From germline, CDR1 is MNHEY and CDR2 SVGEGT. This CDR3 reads CASSWSNYEQYF. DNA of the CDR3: TGTGCCAGCAGTTGGTCAAACTACGAGCAGTACTTC.

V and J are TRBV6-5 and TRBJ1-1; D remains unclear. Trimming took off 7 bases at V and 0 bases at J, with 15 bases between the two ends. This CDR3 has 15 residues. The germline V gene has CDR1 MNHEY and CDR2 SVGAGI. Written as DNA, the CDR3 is TGTGCCAGCAAAATTTACAGTTTCATGAACACTGAAGCTTTCTTT. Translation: CASKIYSFMNTEAFF.

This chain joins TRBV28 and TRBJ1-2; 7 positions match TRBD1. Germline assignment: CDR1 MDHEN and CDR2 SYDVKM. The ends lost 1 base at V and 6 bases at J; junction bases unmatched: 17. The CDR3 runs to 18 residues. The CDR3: CASSLFYPGQRAEDGYTF. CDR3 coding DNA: TGTGCCAGCAGTTTATTCTATCCGGGACAGAGGGCAGAAGATGGCTACACCTTC.

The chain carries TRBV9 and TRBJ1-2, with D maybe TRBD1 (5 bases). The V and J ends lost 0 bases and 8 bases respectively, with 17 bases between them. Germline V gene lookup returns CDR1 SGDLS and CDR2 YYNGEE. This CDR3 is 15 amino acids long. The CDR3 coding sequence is TGTGCCAGCAGCGTAGTCCCGTCTGGAAGGGGAGGCTACACCTTC. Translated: CASSVVPSGRGGYTF.

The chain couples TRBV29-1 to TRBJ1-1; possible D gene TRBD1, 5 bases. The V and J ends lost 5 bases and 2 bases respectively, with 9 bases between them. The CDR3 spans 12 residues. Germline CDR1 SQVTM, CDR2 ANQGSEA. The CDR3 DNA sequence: TGCAGCGTTCGGGGGGATAACACTGAAGCTTTCTTT. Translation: CSVRGDNTEAFF.

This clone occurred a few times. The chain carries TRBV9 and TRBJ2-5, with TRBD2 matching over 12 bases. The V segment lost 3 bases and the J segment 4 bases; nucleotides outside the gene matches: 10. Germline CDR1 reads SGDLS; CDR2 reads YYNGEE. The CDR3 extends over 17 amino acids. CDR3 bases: TGTGCCAGCAGCGGACAGACTAGCGGGAGTACCCCAGAGACCCAGTACTTC. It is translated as CASSGQTSGSTPETQYF.

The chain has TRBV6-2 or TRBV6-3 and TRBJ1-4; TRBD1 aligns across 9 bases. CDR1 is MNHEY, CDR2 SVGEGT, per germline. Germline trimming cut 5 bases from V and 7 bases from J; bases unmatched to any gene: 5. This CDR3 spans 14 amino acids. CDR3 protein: CASSPWTGAEKLFF. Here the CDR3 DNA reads TGTGCCAGCAGTCCATGGACAGGGGCTGAAAAACTGTTTTTT.

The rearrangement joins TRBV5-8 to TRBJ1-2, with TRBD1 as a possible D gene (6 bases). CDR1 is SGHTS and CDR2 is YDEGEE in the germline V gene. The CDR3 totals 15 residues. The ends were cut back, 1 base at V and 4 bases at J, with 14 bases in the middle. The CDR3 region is CASSLRFRGTYGYTF. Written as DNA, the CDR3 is TGTGCCAGCAGCTTGAGGTTCAGGGGAACCTATGGCTACACCTTC.

This CDR3 is CASSQVTGGRYGYTF. The CDR3 nucleotides are TGTGCCAGCAGCCAAGTTACGGGGGGCCGCTATGGCTACACCTTC. The genes are TRBV14 and TRBJ1-2, with a possible D match to TRBD1 (6 bases). The V end was cut by 1 base, the J end by 4 bases, with 13 bases between. Germline assignment: CDR1 SGHDN and CDR2 FVKESK. The CDR3 extends over 15 amino acids.

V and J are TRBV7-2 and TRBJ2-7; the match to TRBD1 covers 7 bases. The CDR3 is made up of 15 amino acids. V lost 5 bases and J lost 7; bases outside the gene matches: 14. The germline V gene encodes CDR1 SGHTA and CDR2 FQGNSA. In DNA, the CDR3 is TGTGCCAGCAGCCCAGGTGGGGGACAGACTTGGGAGCAGTACTTC. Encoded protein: CASSPGGGQTWEQYF. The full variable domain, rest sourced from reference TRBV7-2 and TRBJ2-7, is GAGVSQSPSNKVTEKGKDVELRCDPISGHTALYWYRQSLGQGLEFLIYFQGNSAPDKSGLPSDRFSAERTGGSVSTLTIQRTQQEDSAVYLCASSPGGGQTWEQYFGPGTRLTVT.

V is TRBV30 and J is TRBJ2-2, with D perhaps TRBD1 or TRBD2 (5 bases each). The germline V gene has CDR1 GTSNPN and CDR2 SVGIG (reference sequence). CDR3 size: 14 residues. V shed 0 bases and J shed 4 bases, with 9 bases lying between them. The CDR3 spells CAWSVEGSTGELFF. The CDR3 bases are TGTGCCTGGAGTGTCGAGGGGAGCACCGGGGAGCTGTTTTTT. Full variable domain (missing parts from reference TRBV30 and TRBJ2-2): SQTIHQWPATLVQPVGSPLSLECTVEGTSNPNLYWYRQAAGRGLQLLFYSVGIGQISSEVPQNLSASRPQDRQFILSSKKLLLSDSGFYLCAWSVEGSTGELFFGEGSRLTVL.